What follows are 4 T cell receptor beta chains derived from one specimen sequenced in a study of metastatic and nonmetastatic thyroid tumors. TCRdb re-called the PCR reads with MiXCR. The sample includes roughly 34,000 clones, 33% of them seen just once. Patients underwent thyroid surgery, and none had received any treatment before it. The sequenced material came from tumor tissue. These TCRs come from a female donor with papillary thyroid cancer or a benign thyroid nodule (not recorded which). Some clones in this sample may be carry-over from other donors' samples.

This clone was counted between two and nine times. The junction departs from the called germline gene at one end, perhaps through a read error. The chain carries TRBV10-3 and TRBJ2-7, with 8 bases fitting TRBD1. The germline gives CDR1 ENHRY, CDR2 SYGVKD. The length of the CDR3 is 15 residues. In DNA, the CDR3 is TGTTCCATCAGCCTCGGACAGGGAGTTTTTTACGAGCAGTACTTC. This sequence encodes CSISLGQGVFYEQYF.

This sequence joins TRBV12-3 or TRBV12-4 and TRBJ2-3; D might be TRBD1 or TRBD2, each matching 5 bases. V shed 5 bases and J shed 2 bases, with 20 bases lying between them. The CDR3 sequence is 17 residues long. CDR3 sequence: CASSLQGTTMTTDTQYF. The CDR3 nucleotides read TGTGCCAGCAGTCTCCAGGGTACGACTATGACCACAGATACGCAGTATTTT.

This clone was observed a few times. The rearrangement joins TRBV12-3 or TRBV12-4 to TRBJ2-1; D not resolved. The CDR3 loop spans 12 amino acids. V gave up 8 bases and J gave up 5 bases, with 10 bases separating them. CDR3 protein: CASRYSNNEQFF. For the CDR3, the DNA is TGTGCCAGCCGGTATAGCAACAATGAGCAGTTCTTC.

This clone has just a few counts. V gene TRBV20-1 combines with J gene TRBJ1-2; possible D gene TRBD1, 5 bases. The CDR3 has 16 residues. With 5 bases removed from V and 4 bases from J, the gap between germline ends came to 23 bases. From germline, CDR1 is DFQATT and CDR2 SNEGSKA (reference sequence). Written as DNA, the CDR3 is TGCAGTGCTGGTGGCACCCATCCGGGACCTTCCTATGGCTACACCTTC. Translation: CSAGGTHPGPSYGYTF.